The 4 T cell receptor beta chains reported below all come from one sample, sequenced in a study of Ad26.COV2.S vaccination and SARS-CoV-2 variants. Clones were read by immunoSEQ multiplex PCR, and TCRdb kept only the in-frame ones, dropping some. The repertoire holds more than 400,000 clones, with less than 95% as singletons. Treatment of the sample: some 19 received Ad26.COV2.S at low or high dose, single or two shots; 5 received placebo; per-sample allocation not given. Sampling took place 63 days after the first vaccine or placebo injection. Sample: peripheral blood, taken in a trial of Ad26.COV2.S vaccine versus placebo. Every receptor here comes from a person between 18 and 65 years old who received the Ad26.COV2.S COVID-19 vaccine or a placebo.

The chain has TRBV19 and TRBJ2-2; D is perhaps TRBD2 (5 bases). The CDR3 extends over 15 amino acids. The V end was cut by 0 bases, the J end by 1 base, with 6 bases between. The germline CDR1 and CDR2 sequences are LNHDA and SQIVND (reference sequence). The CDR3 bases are TGTGCCAGTAGTATAGATGGAGGGAACACCGGGGAGCTGTTTTTT. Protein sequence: CASSIDGGNTGELFF.

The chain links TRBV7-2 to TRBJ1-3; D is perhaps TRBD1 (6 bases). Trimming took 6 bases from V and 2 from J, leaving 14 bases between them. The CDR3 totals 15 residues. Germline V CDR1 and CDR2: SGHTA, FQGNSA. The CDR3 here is CASSQTSGAGNTIYF. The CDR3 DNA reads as TGTGCCAGCAGTCAGACGTCAGGGGCTGGAAACACCATATATTTT. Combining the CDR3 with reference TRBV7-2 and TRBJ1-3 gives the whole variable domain GAGVSQSPSNKVTEKGKDVELRCDPISGHTALYWYRQSLGQGLEFLIYFQGNSAPDKSGLPSDRFSAERTGGSVSTLTIQRTQQEDSAVYLCASSQTSGAGNTIYFGEGSWLTVV.

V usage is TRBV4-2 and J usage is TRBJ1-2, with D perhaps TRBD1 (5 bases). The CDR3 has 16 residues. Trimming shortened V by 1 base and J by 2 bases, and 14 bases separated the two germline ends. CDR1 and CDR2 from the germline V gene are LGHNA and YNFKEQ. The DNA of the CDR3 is TGTGCCAGCAGCCAAGCTCCGGGACTCATAAACTATGGCTACACCTTC. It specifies CASSQAPGLINYGYTF.

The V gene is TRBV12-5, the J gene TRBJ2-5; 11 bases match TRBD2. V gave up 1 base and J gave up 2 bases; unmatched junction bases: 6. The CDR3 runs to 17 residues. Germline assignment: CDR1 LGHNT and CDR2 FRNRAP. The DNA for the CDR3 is TGTGCTAGTGGTTTGGCCCGACTAGCGGGACAACAAGAGACCCAGTACTTC. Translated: CASGLARLAGQQETQYF.